This T cell receptor beta chain is from a study of cytomegalovirus exposure and HLA in healthy donors. The PCR contained 60 Vbeta and 13 Jbeta primers. TCRdb's table, derived via immunoSEQ multiplex PCR, lists solely in-frame clones and lacks some. The profile shows approximately 150,000 clones, approximately 71% of them singletons. CDR1 and CDR2 from the germline V gene are MGHRA and YSYEKL. V trimming: 4 bases; J trimming: 8 bases; junction bases outside the gene matches: 6. CDR3 size: 14 residues. This clonotype was sampled from a man aged 35-49 years in good health and CMV-seronegative. The chain is built from TRBV4-1 and TRBJ1-2; 11 bases are shared with TRBD1. Sequences were obtained from PBMCs. The CDR3: CASSRGQGAEGYTF. DNA of the CDR3: TGCGCCAGCAGCCGCGGACAGGGGGCGGAAGGCTACACCTTC.